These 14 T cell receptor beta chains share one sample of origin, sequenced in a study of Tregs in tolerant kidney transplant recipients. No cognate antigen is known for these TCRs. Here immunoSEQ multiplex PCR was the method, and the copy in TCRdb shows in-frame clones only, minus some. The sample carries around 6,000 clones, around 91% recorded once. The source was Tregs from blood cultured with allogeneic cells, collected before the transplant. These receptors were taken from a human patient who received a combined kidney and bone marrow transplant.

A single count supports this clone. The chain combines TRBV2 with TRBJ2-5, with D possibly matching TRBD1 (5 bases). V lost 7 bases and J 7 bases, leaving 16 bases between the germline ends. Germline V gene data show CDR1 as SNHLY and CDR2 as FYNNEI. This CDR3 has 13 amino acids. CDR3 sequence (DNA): TGTGCCAGCACGCAGGTGGAAACAGGGACCCAGTACTTC. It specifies CASTQVETGTQYF.

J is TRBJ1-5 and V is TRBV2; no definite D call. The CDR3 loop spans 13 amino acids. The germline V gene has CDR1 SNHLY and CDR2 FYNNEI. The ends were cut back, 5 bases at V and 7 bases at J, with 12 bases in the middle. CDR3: CASSLDGAQPQHF. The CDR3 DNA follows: TGTGCCAGCAGTTTGGACGGAGCGCAGCCCCAGCATTTT.

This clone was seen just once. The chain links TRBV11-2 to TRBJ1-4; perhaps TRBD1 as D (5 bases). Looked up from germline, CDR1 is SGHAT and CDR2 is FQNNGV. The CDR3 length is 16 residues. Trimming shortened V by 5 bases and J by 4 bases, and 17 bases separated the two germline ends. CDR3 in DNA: TGTGCCAGCAGCCTCCGGCCCCAAGGGGATAATGAAAAACTGTTTTTT. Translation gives CASSLRPQGDNEKLFF.

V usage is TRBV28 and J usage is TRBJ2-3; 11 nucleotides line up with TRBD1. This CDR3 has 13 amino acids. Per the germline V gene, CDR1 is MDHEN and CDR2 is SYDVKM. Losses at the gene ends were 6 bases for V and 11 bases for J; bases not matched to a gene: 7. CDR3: CASRADRGRGQYF. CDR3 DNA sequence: TGTGCCAGCAGAGCGGACAGGGGGCGCGGGCAGTATTTT.

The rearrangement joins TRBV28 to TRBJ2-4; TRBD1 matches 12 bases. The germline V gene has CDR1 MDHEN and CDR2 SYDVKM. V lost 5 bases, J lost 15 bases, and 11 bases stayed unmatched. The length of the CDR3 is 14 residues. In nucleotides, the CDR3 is TGTGCCAGCAGTGGGGGACAGGGGGCGCGTTTCCGGTACTTC. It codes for CASSGGQGARFRYF.

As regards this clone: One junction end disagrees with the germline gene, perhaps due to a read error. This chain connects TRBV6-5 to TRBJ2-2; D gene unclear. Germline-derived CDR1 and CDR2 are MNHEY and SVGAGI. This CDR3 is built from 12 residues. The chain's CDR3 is CASGYQRGELFF. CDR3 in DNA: TGTGCCAGCGGTTACCAGAGGGGGGAGCTGTTTTTT.

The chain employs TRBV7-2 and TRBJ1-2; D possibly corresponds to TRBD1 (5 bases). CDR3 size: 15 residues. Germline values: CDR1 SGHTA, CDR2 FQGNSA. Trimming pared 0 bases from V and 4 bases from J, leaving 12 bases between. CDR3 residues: CASSLAQGRFYGYTF. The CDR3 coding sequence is TGTGCCAGCAGCTTAGCGCAGGGCAGATTCTATGGCTACACCTTC.

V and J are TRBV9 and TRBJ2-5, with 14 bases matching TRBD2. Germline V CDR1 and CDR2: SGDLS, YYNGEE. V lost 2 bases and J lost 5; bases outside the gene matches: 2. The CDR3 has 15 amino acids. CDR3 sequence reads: CASSVGLAGVETQYF. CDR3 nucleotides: TGTGCCAGCAGCGTGGGACTAGCGGGAGTTGAGACCCAGTACTTC.

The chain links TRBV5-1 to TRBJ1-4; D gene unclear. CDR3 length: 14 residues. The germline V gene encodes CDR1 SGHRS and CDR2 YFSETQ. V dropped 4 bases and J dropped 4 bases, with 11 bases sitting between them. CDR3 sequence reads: CASSSPGLNEKLFF. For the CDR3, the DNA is TGCGCCAGCAGCAGCCCCGGGCTTAATGAAAAACTGTTTTTT.

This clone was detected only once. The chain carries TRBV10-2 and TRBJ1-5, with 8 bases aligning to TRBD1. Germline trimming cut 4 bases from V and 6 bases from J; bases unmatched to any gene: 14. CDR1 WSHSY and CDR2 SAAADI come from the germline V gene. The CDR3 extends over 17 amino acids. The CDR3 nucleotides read TGCGCCAGCAGTGGTGAACGGACAGGGAAAAAAGGTCAGCCCCAGCATTTT. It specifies CASSGERTGKKGQPQHF.

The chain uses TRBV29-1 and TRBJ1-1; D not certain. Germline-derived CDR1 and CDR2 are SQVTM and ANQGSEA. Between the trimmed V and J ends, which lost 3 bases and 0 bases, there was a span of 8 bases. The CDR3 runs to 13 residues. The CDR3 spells CSVEVGMNTEAFF. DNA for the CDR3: TGCAGCGTTGAGGTGGGGATGAACACTGAAGCTTTCTTT.

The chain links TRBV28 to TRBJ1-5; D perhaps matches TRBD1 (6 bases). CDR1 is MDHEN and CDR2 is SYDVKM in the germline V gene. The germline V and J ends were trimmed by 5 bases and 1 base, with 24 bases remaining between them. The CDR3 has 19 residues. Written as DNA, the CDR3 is TGTGCCAGCAGTGGGGGGCGGGGGATCGGGTATTGGAGCAATCAGCCCCAGCATTTT. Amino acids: CASSGGRGIGYWSNQPQHF.

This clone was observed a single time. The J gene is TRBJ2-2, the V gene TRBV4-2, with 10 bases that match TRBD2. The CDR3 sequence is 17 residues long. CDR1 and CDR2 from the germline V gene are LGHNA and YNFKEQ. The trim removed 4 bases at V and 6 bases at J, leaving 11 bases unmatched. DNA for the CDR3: TGTGCCAGCAGCCCACAGTGGAGCGGGGGGGCCTCCGGGGAGCTGTTTTTT. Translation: CASSPQWSGGASGELFF.

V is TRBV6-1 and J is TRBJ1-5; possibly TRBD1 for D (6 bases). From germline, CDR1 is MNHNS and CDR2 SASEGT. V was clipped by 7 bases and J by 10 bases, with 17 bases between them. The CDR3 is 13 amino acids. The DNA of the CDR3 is TGTGCCAGCACATCGGGGGCCCTTCTTCCCCAGCATTTT. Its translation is CASTSGALLPQHF.